This T cell receptor (beta chain) was identified in a study of CD8 T cells in ankylosing spondylitis. This CDR3 is 16 amino acids long. CDR1 and CDR2 (germline): KGHSH, LQKENI. The V and J ends lost 3 bases and 3 bases respectively, with 18 bases between them. TCRdb reprocessed the 5' RACE reads via MiXCR and lists one record per CDR3 protein. The sample records around 490,000 distinct CDR3 sequences, under 5.5% being singletons. Findings and caveats of the study: A TCR beta motif made of 7 to 9 highly homologous variants seemed typical of ankylosing spondylitis blood.

This clonotype was counted only a few times. Its antigen remains unidentified. The material sequenced was blood, either unsorted or a sorted T cell fraction (not recorded which). This sequence originates from a male donor with ankylosing spondylitis. This rearrangement joins TRBV18 to TRBJ2-7, with a tentative D call TRBD2 (7 bases). DNA for the CDR3: TGTGCCAGCTCACCCTACTCCAGGGGAGGGAACTACGAGCAGTACTTC. Encoded protein: CASSPYSRGGNYEQYF. Supplemented by reference TRBV18 and TRBJ2-7, the full variable domain reads NAGVMQNPRHLVRRRGQEARLRCSPMKGHSHVYWYRQLPEEGLKFMVYLQKENIIDESGMPKERFSAEFPKEGPSILRIQQVVRGDSAAYFCASSPYSRGGNYEQYFGPGTRLTVT.